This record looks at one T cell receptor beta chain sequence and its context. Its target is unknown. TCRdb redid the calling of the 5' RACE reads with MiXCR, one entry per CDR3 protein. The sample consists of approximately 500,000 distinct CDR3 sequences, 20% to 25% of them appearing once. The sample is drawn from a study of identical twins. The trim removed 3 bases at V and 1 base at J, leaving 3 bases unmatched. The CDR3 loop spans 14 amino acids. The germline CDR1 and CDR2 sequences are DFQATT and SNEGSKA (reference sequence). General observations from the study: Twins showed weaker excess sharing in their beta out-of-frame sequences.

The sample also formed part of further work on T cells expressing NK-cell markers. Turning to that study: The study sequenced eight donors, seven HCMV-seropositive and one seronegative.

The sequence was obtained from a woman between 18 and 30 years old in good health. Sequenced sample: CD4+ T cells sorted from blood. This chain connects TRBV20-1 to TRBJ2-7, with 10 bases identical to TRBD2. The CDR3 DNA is TGCAGTGCTAGCCCACTAGCGGGATCCTACGAGCAGTACTTC. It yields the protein CSASPLAGSYEQYF.